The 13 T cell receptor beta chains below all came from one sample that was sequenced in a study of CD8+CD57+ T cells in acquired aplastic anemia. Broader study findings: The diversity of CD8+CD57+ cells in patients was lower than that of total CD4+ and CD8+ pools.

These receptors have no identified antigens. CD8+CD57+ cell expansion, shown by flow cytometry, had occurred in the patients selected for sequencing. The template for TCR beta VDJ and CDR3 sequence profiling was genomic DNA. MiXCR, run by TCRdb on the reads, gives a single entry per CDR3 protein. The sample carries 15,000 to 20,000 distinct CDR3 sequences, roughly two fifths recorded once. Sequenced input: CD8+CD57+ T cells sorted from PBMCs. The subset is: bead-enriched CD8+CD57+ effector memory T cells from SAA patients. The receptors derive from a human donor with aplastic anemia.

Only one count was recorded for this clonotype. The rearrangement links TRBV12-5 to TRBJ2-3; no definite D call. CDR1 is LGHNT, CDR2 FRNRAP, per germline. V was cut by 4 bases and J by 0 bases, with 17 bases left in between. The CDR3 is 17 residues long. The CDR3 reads CASGSSLYGLSTDTQYF. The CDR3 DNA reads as TGTGCTAGTGGTTCGTCCCTTTACGGTTTGAGCACAGATACGCAGTATTTT.

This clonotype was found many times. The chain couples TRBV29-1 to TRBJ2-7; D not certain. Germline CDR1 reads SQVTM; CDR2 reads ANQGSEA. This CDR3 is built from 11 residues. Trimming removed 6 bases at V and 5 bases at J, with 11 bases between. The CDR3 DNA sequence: TGCAGCGTCGGTGGGTTTGACGAGCAGTACTTC. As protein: CSVGGFDEQYF.

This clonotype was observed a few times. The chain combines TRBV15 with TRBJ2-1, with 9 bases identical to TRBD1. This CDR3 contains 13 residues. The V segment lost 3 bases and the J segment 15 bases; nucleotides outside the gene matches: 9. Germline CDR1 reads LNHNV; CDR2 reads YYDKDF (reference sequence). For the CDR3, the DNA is TGTGCCACCAGCAGCTTTCCGGGACAGGGACTGTTCTTC. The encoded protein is CATSSFPGQGLFF.

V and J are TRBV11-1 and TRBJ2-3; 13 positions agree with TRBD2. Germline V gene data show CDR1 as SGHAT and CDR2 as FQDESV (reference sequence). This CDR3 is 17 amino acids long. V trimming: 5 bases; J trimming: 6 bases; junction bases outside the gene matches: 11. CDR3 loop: CASSPRLAGGRGDTQYF. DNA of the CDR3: TGTGCCAGCAGCCCCCGACTAGCGGGAGGCCGCGGGGATACGCAGTATTTT.

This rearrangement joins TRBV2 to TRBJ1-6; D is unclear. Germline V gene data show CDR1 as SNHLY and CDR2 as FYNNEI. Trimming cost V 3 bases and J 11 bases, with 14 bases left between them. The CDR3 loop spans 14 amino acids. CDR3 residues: CASSERTSQAPLHF. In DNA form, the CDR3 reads TGTGCCAGCAGTGAGCGGACTTCCCAAGCACCCCTCCACTTT.

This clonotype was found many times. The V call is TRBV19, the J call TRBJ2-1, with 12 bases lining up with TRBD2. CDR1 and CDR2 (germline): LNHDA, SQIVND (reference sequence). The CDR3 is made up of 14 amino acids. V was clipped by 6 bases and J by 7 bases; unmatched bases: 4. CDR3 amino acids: CASSSSGGANEQFF. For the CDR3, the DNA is TGTGCCAGTAGCTCTAGCGGGGGGGCAAATGAGCAGTTCTTC.

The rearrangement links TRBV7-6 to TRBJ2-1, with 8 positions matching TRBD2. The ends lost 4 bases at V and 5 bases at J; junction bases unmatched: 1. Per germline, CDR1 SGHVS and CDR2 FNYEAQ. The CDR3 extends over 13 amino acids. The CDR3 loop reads CASSSRGDNEQFF. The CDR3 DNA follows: TGTGCCAGCAGCTCGCGGGGGGACAATGAGCAGTTCTTC.

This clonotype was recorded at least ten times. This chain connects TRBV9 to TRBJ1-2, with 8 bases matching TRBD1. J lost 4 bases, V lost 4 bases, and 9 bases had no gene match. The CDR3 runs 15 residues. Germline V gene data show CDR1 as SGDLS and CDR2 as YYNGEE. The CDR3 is CASSPTTGVSYGYTF. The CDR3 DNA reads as TGTGCCAGCAGCCCCACGACAGGGGTCTCCTATGGCTACACCTTC.

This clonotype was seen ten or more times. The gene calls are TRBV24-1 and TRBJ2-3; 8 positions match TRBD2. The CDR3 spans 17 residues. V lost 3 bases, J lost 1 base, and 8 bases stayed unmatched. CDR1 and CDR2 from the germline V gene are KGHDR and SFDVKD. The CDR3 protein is CATSDGPPGGGTDTQYF. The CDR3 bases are TGTGCCACCAGTGATGGGCCCCCCGGGGGGGGCACAGATACGCAGTATTTT.

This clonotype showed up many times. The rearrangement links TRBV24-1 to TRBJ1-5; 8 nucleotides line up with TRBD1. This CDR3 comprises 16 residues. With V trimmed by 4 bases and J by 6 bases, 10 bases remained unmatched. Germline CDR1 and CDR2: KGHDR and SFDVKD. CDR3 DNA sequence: TGTGCCACCAGTGACTCCGGACAGGGTGCTGGTCAGCCCCAGCATTTT. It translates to CATSDSGQGAGQPQHF.

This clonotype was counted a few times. This CDR3 reads CASRSRTRSYEQYV. For the CDR3, the DNA is TGTGCCAGCAGATCGCGGACGCGTTCCTACGAGCAGTACGTC. This chain links TRBV12-3 or TRBV12-4 with TRBJ2-7; D not resolved. V was clipped by 6 bases and J by 1 base, with 13 bases between them. The CDR3 sequence is 14 residues long.

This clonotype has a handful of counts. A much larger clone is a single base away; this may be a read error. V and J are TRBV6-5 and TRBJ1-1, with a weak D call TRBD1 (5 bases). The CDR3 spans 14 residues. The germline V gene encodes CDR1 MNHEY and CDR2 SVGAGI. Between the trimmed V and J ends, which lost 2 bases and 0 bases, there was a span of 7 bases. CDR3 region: CASSYGALNTEAFF. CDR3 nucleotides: TGTGCCAGCAGTTACGGGGCACTGAACACTGAAGCTTTCTTT.

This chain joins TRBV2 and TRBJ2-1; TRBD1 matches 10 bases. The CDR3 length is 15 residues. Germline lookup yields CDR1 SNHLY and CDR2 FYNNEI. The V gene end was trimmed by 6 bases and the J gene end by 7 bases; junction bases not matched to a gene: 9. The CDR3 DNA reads TGTGCCAGCAGCGTCCCGGGACAGGGGTTGAATGAGCAGTTCTTC. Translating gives CASSVPGQGLNEQFF. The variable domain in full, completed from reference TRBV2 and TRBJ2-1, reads EPEVTQTPSHQVTQMGQEVILRCVPISNHLYFYWYRQILGQKVEFLVSFYNNEISEKSEIFDDQFSVERPDGSNFTLKIRSTKLEDSAMYFCASSVPGQGLNEQFFGPGTRLTVL.